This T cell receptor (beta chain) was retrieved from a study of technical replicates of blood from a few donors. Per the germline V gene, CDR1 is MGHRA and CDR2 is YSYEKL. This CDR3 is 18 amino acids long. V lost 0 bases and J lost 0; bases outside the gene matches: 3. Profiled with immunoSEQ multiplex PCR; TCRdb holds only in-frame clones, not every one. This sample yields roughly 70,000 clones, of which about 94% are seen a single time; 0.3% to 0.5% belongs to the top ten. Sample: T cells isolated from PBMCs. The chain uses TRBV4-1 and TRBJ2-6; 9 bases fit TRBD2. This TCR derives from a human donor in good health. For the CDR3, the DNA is TGCGCCAGCAGCCAAGATCTAGCGGGGCTCTCTGGGGCCAACGTCCTGACTTTC. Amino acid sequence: CASSQDLAGLSGANVLTF.